What follows are 32 T cell receptor beta chains derived from one specimen sequenced in a study of blood T cell repertoires in COVID-19. Sequencing was performed with immunoSEQ multiplex PCR; in TCRdb, only in-frame clones are kept and a portion is missing. The sample carries some 120,000 clones, approximately 81% recorded once. Sequencing was carried out using peripheral blood. These receptors were collected from a man aged 55-75 years with acute or convalescent COVID-19.

The rearrangement joins TRBV19 to TRBJ1-1; D might be TRBD1 (6 bases). Trimming removed 0 bases from V and 1 base from J, with 9 bases in between. CDR1 is LNHDA and CDR2 is SQIVND in the germline V gene (reference sequence). The CDR3 covers 15 residues. The CDR3 here is CASSIEGRGNTEAFF. The CDR3 coding sequence is TGTGCCAGTAGTATAGAGGGCAGGGGGAACACTGAAGCTTTCTTT.

V and J are TRBV2 and TRBJ2-7; the match to TRBD2 covers 8 bases. The germline CDR1 and CDR2 sequences are SNHLY and FYNNEI. The CDR3 is made up of 15 amino acids. V lost 4 bases and J lost 4; bases outside the gene matches: 9. The CDR3, as DNA: TGTGCCAGCAGTGCGAGTCTAGCGGGTTCGTACGAGCAGTACTTC. Its translation: CASSASLAGSYEQYF.

In this sample, this clone turned up a few times. The chain joins TRBV5-1 to TRBJ2-7, with D possibly being TRBD2 (6 bases). V lost 0 bases, J lost 2 bases, and 27 bases lay in between. The CDR3 totals 20 residues. Germline CDR1 reads SGHRS; CDR2 reads YFSETQ. DNA for the CDR3: TGCGCCAGCAGCTTGGCCGGGGAGGTGGGTTCCCTCAAGGAGGCCTACGAGCAGTACTTC. Translation gives CASSLAGEVGSLKEAYEQYF.

This clone was counted a single time. This chain uses TRBV7-3 with TRBJ2-5, with 7 bases lining up with TRBD2. Germline V gene sequence: CDR1 SGHTA, CDR2 FQGTGA. This CDR3 comprises 16 residues. With 5 bases clipped from V and 5 bases from J, the junction kept 14 bases outside the gene matches. Written as DNA, the CDR3 is TGTGCCAGCAGCCAACTGGGACCGTTGGGGGGGGAGACCCAGTACTTC. Protein sequence: CASSQLGPLGGETQYF.

The rearrangement links TRBV12-3 or TRBV12-4 to TRBJ2-5, with D maybe TRBD2 (5 bases). This CDR3 contains 12 residues. V gave up 6 bases and J gave up 5 bases, with 10 bases separating them. The CDR3 DNA sequence: TGTGCCAGCAGCCTGAGGAGGGAGACCCAGTACTTC. Its translation: CASSLRRETQYF.

This clone was picked up one time. The V and J genes are TRBV28 and TRBJ2-7; D unresolved. Trimming stripped 5 bases from V and 6 bases from J, with 20 bases between. The CDR3 totals 15 residues. CDR1 and CDR2 from the germline V gene are MDHEN and SYDVKM. CDR3 DNA sequence: TGTGCCAGCAGTCTACGTATTGGTACGGCGGCCGAGCAGTACTTC. This encodes CASSLRIGTAAEQYF.

This chain links TRBV10-3 with TRBJ2-7; D not certain. There are 12 residues in the CDR3. The germline V gene has CDR1 ENHRY and CDR2 SYGVKD. Deletions cut 4 bases from V and 6 bases from J, with 10 bases between. The CDR3 bases are TGTGCCATCAGTGGACGGGTGGGCGAGCAGTACTTC. Translated: CAISGRVGEQYF.

The rearrangement uses TRBV10-1 and TRBJ2-1, with D possibly matching TRBD2 (5 bases). Germline V gene data show CDR1 as WNHNN and CDR2 as SYGVQD (reference sequence). The ends were cut back, 2 bases at V and 4 bases at J, with 6 bases in the middle. The CDR3 extends over 13 amino acids. CDR3 sequence (DNA): TGCGCCAGCAGTGAGCCGGGATACAATGAGCAGTTCTTC. This codes for CASSEPGYNEQFF.

This clone appeared once. V usage is TRBV5-1 and J usage is TRBJ2-1, with D tentatively TRBD2 (6 bases). The CDR3 is made up of 15 amino acids. The V and J ends lost 2 bases and 4 bases respectively, with 13 bases between them. Per germline, CDR1 SGHRS and CDR2 YFSETQ. The CDR3 DNA is TGCGCCAGCAGCTTAACGGGAGAAGATTACAATGAGCAGTTCTTC. Translation gives CASSLTGEDYNEQFF.

The V call is TRBV5-4, the J call TRBJ2-5, with 9 bases matching TRBD2. The J segment lost 5 bases and the V segment lost 3 bases, leaving 14 bases of the junction unmatched. Looked up from germline, CDR1 is SGHNT and CDR2 is YYREEE (reference sequence). The CDR3 is 17 residues long. CDR3 protein: CASSWGPLAGVEETQYF. The CDR3 nucleotides read TGTGCCAGCAGCTGGGGCCCGTTAGCGGGAGTGGAGGAGACCCAGTACTTC.

This chain uses TRBV9 with TRBJ2-1; tentatively, D is TRBD2 (5 bases). The CDR3 spans 17 residues. The germline V gene has CDR1 SGDLS and CDR2 YYNGEE. V lost 3 bases to trimming and J lost 2 bases, with 18 bases between them. The CDR3 DNA sequence: TGTGCCAGCAGCGGTAGTTATAGCTCCGGGGCCTACAATGAGCAGTTCTTC. Encoded protein: CASSGSYSSGAYNEQFF.

This clone turned up a few times. The V gene is TRBV2, the J gene TRBJ2-1, with TRBD1 identical over 11 bases. Unmatched junction bases numbered 5, after V lost 6 bases and J lost 4 bases. Looked up from germline, CDR1 is SNHLY and CDR2 is FYNNEI. The CDR3 sequence is 15 residues long. The CDR3 spells CASRRGQGVYNEQFF. Here the CDR3 DNA reads TGTGCCAGCAGGAGGGGACAGGGGGTATACAATGAGCAGTTCTTC.

The chain employs TRBV5-6 and TRBJ2-1, with a weak D call TRBD1 (5 bases). The CDR3 is 16 residues long. Trimming cost V 4 bases and J 2 bases, with 16 bases left between them. Germline CDR1 is SGHDT and CDR2 is YYEEEE. CDR3 sequence: CASSEIGASPYNEQFF. The CDR3 DNA reads TGTGCCAGCAGCGAAATTGGGGCGTCCCCCTACAATGAGCAGTTCTTC.

The J gene is TRBJ1-4, the V gene TRBV19, with 12 bases lining up with TRBD1. Germline values: CDR1 LNHDA, CDR2 SQIVND (reference sequence). The length of the CDR3 is 15 residues. Trimming cost V 3 bases and J 7 bases; bases outside gene matches: 3. CDR3 loop: CASSMGQGASEKLFF. The DNA for the CDR3 is TGTGCCAGTAGTATGGGACAGGGGGCGAGTGAAAAACTGTTTTTT.

The chain couples TRBV27 to TRBJ2-7; D may be TRBD1 (5 bases). Germline loops: CDR1 MNHEY, CDR2 SMNVEV (reference sequence). The CDR3 spans 15 residues. V was shortened by 2 bases and J by 7 bases, with 18 bases between the two germline ends. CDR3 nucleotides: TGTGCCAGCAGTTTAGATGGGGCGCGGTTCTGGGAGCAGTACTTC. Amino acid sequence: CASSLDGARFWEQYF.

This chain joins TRBV19 and TRBJ1-2; unclear D gene. V was trimmed by 2 bases and J by 7 bases, leaving 11 bases between them. The CDR3 is 13 residues long. The germline V gene has CDR1 LNHDA and CDR2 SQIVND (reference sequence). This CDR3 is CASSILGTAGYTF. The CDR3 coding sequence is TGTGCCAGTAGTATACTGGGCACGGCTGGCTACACCTTC.

V gene TRBV7-9 combines with J gene TRBJ2-7; weak D call: TRBD1 (6 bases). The CDR3 loop spans 14 amino acids. Germline V CDR1 and CDR2: SEHNR, FQNEAQ (reference sequence). Between the trimmed V and J ends, which lost 3 bases and 2 bases, there was a span of 11 bases. CDR3 DNA: TGTGCCAGCAGCTTGGACAGTTCAGCCTACGAGCAGTACTTC. This encodes CASSLDSSAYEQYF.

The rearrangement joins TRBV10-1 to TRBJ2-1; 7 bases line up with TRBD1. The CDR3 is made up of 16 amino acids. V lost 1 base and J lost 0; bases outside the gene matches: 3. Germline V CDR1 and CDR2: WNHNN, SYGVQD (reference sequence). The CDR3 loop reads CASSELQGSSYNEQFF. In DNA, the CDR3 is TGCGCCAGCAGTGAGTTACAGGGGAGCTCCTACAATGAGCAGTTCTTC.

This chain links TRBV20-1 with TRBJ2-7; tentative D call: TRBD2 (6 bases). Trimming pared 3 bases from V and 2 bases from J, leaving 11 bases between. The CDR3 extends over 13 amino acids. Germline CDR1 and CDR2: DFQATT and SNEGSKA (reference sequence). For the CDR3, the DNA is TGCAGTGCTAGTGGGCTAGCGACCTACGAGCAGTACTTC. Its protein product is CSASGLATYEQYF.

This chain connects TRBV6-5 to TRBJ2-1; 8 positions agree with TRBD1. Looked up from germline, CDR1 is MNHEY and CDR2 is SVGAGI. The CDR3 has 14 residues. V gave up 5 bases and J gave up 8 bases; unmatched junction bases: 8. In nucleotides, the CDR3 is TGTGCCAGCAGTCCATTGACAGGGGTGGATGAGCAGTTCTTC. Translation: CASSPLTGVDEQFF.

The rearrangement joins TRBV5-1 to TRBJ1-1; 10 nucleotides align to TRBD1. From germline, CDR1 is SGHRS and CDR2 YFSETQ. J was trimmed by 5 bases and V by 4 bases; bases with no gene match: 5. CDR3 length: 14 residues. CDR3 nucleotide sequence: TGCGCCAGCAGCCTTGGGACAGGGGCTACTGAAGCTTTCTTT. This sequence encodes CASSLGTGATEAFF.

This rearrangement joins TRBV4-1 to TRBJ1-5; no definite D call. The germline CDR1 and CDR2 sequences are MGHRA and YSYEKL. Trimming shortened V by 1 base and J by 7 bases, and 14 bases separated the two germline ends. This CDR3 comprises 15 residues. CDR3 in DNA: TGCGCCAGCAGCCAAGTCAAAGGGAGTCGCCAGCCCCAGCATTTT. This sequence encodes CASSQVKGSRQPQHF.

The chain carries TRBV7-8 and TRBJ2-5; 8 bases map to TRBD1. The V gene's germline CDR1 is SGHVS and CDR2 FQNEAQ. With V trimmed by 5 bases and J by 0 bases, 8 bases remained unmatched. This CDR3 is built from 16 residues. The CDR3 DNA sequence: TGTGCCAGCAGCGGAGGACAGGGAATTTACCAAGAGACCCAGTACTTC. Its translation is CASSGGQGIYQETQYF.

This clone was picked up a small number of times. This chain uses TRBV6-2 or TRBV6-3 with TRBJ2-7; D unresolved. Germline V gene data show CDR1 as MNHEY and CDR2 as SVGEGT. With 2 bases removed from V and 5 bases from J, the gap between germline ends came to 10 bases. CDR3 size: 13 residues. CDR3 region: CASSYLVPNEQYF. The CDR3 DNA sequence: TGTGCCAGCAGTTACCTAGTCCCAAACGAGCAGTACTTC.

This sequence joins TRBV10-3 and TRBJ1-1; TRBD1 matches at 7 bases. In germline, CDR1 is ENHRY, CDR2 SYGVKD. This CDR3 has 15 amino acids. V lost 7 bases to trimming and J lost 5 bases; unmatched junction nucleotides: 13. The CDR3 protein is CAINKDRVRDTEAFF. CDR3 in DNA: TGTGCCATCAATAAAGACAGGGTTCGGGATACTGAAGCTTTCTTT.

This rearrangement joins TRBV29-1 to TRBJ2-1, with 12 bases that match TRBD2. Germline CDR1 SQVTM, CDR2 ANQGSEA. Losses at the gene ends were 2 bases for V and 7 bases for J; bases not matched to a gene: 3. The CDR3 is 14 residues long. The CDR3 DNA reads as TGCAGCGTTGAACTAGCGGGAGGGGGAAATGAGCAGTTCTTC. This sequence encodes CSVELAGGGNEQFF.

This clone was counted a few times. The chain couples TRBV29-1 to TRBJ2-7; 7 bases match TRBD1. V lost 6 bases to trimming and J lost 4 bases; unmatched junction nucleotides: 9. CDR3 length equals 13 residues. Germline loops: CDR1 SQVTM, CDR2 ANQGSEA. The CDR3 loop is CSVTGQTLYEQYF. CDR3 nucleotides: TGCAGCGTAACGGGACAGACTCTATACGAGCAGTACTTC.

The gene calls are TRBV2 and TRBJ2-3; TRBD2 matches at 8 bases. There are 15 residues in the CDR3. The germline V gene has CDR1 SNHLY and CDR2 FYNNEI. V lost 4 bases, J lost 4 bases, and 7 bases stayed unmatched. The CDR3 is CASSVMAGGADTQYF. CDR3 nucleotide sequence: TGTGCCAGCAGTGTAATGGCCGGGGGGGCAGATACGCAGTATTTT.

In the case of this clone: Additional DNA sequences in this sample encode the identical CDR3. The V gene is TRBV27, the J gene TRBJ2-7; 8 bases fit TRBD1. J lost 6 bases, V lost 5 bases, and 6 bases had no gene match. The CDR3 runs to 13 residues. Germline CDR1 and CDR2: MNHEY and SMNVEV (reference sequence). DNA for the CDR3: TGTGCCAGCAGTAAGTCAGGGGGCGGCGAGCAGTACTTC. Protein: CASSKSGGGEQYF.

The rearrangement joins TRBV2 to TRBJ2-2, with D possibly matching TRBD2 (6 bases). The V end lost 5 bases, the J end lost 4 bases, and 14 bases lay between the germline ends. There are 15 residues in the CDR3. Germline CDR1 SNHLY, CDR2 FYNNEI. The CDR3 loop is CASSSSGVATGELFF. CDR3 DNA sequence: TGTGCCAGCAGTTCCTCGGGAGTTGCCACCGGGGAGCTGTTTTTT. Combining the CDR3 with reference TRBV2 and TRBJ2-2 gives the whole variable domain EPEVTQTPSHQVTQMGQEVILRCVPISNHLYFYWYRQILGQKVEFLVSFYNNEISEKSEIFDDQFSVERPDGSNFTLKIRSTKLEDSAMYFCASSSSGVATGELFFGEGSRLTVL.

The rearrangement links TRBV5-4 to TRBJ2-2; 11 bases are a match to TRBD2. The length of the CDR3 is 16 residues. Trimming took 4 bases from V and 7 from J; bases not matched to a gene: 9. CDR1 is SGHNT and CDR2 is YYREEE in the germline V gene (reference sequence). The CDR3 nucleotides read TGTGCCAGCAGCACCGGACTAGCGGGTTTGATCGGGGAGCTGTTTTTT. This encodes CASSTGLAGLIGELFF.

This clone turned up a few times. The chain employs TRBV27 and TRBJ1-2; 12 bases map to TRBD1. This CDR3 is built from 16 residues. Trimming took 2 bases from V and 8 from J; bases not matched to a gene: 9. CDR1 MNHEY and CDR2 SMNVEV come from the germline V gene (reference sequence). CDR3 region: CASSLDSGTGGVGYTF. Written as DNA, the CDR3 is TGTGCCAGCAGTTTAGATTCGGGGACAGGGGGCGTAGGCTACACCTTC.